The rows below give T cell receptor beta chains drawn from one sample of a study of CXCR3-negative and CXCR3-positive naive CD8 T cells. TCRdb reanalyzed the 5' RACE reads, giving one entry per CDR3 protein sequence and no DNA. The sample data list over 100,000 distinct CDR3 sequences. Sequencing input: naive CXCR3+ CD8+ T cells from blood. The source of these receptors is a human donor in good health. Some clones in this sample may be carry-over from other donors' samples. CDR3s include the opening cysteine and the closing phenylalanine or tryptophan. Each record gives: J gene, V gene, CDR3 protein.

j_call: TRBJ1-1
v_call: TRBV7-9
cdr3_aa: CASSKGQGSTEAFF

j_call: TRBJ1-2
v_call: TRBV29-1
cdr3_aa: CSVDGAMGYTF

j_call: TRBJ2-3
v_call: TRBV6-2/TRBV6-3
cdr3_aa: CASIFRGPGDTQYF

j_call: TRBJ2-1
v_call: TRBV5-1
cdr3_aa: CASSLAGGGNNEQFF

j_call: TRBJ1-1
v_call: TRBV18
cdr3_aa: CASSPPSGGLNTEAFF

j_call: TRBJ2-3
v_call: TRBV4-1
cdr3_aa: CASKTGTGGLNTQYF

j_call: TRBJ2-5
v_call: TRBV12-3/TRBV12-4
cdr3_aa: CASSLAGGGFQETQYF

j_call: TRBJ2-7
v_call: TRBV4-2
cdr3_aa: CASSQETGLAGVFYEQYF

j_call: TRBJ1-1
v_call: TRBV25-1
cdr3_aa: CASSEEVGGRGNEAFF

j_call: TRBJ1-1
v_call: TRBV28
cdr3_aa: CASILRGATGNAEAFF

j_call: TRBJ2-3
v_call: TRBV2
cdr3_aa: CASSDPRSNTDTQYF

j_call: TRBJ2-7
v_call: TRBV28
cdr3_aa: CASSWAGSYEQYF

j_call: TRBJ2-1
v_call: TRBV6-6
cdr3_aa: CASSYQEGDYYNEQFF

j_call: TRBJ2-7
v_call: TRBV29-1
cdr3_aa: CSVEAGTDVGLAGTYERYF

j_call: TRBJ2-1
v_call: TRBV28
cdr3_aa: CASSLGTSGRNNEQFF

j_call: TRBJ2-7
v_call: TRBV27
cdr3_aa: CASSLSAGGAYEQYF

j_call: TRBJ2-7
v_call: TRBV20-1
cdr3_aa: CSARDGLSAYEQYF

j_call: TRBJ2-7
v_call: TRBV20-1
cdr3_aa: CSARSGTSGSSYEQYF

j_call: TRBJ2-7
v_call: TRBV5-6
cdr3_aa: CASSRTGINEQYF

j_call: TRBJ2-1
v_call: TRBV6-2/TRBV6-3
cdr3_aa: CNHRPKDDYNEQFF

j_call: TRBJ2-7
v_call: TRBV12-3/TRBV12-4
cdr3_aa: CASSFGASSYEQYF

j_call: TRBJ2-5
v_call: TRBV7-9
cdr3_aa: CASSLALTPETQYF

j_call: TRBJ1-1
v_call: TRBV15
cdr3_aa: CAIGAGENTEAFF

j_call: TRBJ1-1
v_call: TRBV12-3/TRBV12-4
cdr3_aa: CASRPWVDGMNTEAFF

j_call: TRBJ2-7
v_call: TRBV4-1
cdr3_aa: CASSQEWRGYEQYF

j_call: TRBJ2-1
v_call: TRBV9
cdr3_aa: CASSPTDTDEQFF

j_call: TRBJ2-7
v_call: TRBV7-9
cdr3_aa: CASSPWLAGEHYEQYF

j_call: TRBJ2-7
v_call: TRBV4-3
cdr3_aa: CASSQDSPGVSEQYF

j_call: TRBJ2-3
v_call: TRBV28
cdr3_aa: CASSSGTSEDTQYF

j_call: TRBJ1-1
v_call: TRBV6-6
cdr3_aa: CASRFFGNTEAFF

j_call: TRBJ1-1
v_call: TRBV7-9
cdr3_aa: CASSLVGSAVAFF

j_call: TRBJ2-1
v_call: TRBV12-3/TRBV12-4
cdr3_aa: CASRELAGGYYNEQFF

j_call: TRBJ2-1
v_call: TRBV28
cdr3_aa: CASSFTAPINEQFF

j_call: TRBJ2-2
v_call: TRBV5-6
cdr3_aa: CASSLEGGINTGELFF

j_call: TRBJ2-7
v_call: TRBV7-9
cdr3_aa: CASSPRSVLWGDAEQYF

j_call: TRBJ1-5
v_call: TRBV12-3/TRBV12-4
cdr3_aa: CASSFIGVTNQPQHF

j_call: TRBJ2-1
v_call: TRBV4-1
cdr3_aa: CASSQVWARDNEQFF

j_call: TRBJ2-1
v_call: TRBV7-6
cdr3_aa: CASSFAGSGSYNEQFF

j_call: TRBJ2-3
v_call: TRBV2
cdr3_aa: CASRASGGGRGTDTQYF

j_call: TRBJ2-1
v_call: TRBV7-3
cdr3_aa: CASSLTGGLSYNEQFF

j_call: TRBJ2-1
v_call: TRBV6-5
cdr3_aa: CASSSGPANEQFF

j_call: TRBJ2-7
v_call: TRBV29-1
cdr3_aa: CSATTEGALAEEQYF

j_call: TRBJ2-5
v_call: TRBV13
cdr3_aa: CASSPDPPAGVQETQYF

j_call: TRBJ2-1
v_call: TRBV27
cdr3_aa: CASSLWAEGEGEQFF

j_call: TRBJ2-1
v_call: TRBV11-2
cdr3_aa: CASSPRLNATFF

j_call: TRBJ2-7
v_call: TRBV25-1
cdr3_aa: CASSEGAGSYEQYF

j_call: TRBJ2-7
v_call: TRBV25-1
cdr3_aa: CASSMFGEQYF

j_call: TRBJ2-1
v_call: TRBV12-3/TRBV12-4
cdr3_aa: CASSPTYNEQFF